This TCR beta chain was sequenced in a study of shared T cell receptors in the human thymus. Data came from immunoSEQ multiplex PCR; TCRdb stores just in-frame clones and leaves some out. The sample consists of about 610,000 clones, 88% of them appearing once. V dropped 3 bases and J dropped 5 bases, with 11 bases sitting between them. This CDR3 has 14 residues. From germline, CDR1 is GTSNPN and CDR2 SVGIG (reference sequence). The data were also submitted as part of a second study, on human thymus T cells. This second study says: Apparent skewing of V and J gene usage characterized both thymic and blood repertoires. Related studies noted strongly shared thymic repertoires across unrelated people.

Sequencing was performed on thymocytes. The TCR originated in a boy younger than two with a congenital heart defect. J is TRBJ1-6 and V is TRBV30; D unclear. The CDR3 DNA follows: TGTGCCTGGAGCACGGGAGTAAATAATTCACCCCTCCACTTT. Amino acids: CAWSTGVNNSPLHF.